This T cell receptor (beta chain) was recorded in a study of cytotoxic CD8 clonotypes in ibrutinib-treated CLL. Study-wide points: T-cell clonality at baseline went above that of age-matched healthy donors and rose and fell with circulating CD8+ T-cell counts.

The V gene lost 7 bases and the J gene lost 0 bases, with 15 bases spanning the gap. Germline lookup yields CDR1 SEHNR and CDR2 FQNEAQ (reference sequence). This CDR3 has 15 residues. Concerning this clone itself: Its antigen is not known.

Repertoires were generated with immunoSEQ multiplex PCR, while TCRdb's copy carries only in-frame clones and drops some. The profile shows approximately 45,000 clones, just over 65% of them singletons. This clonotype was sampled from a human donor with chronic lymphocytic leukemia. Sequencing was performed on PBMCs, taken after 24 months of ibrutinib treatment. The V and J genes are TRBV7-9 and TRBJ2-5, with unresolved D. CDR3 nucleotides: TGTGCCAGCACTACCACCGACCCGTACCAAGAGACCCAGTACTTC. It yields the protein CASTTTDPYQETQYF. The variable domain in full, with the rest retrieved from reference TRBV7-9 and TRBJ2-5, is DTGVSQNPRHKITKRGQNVTFRCDPISEHNRLYWYRQTLGQGPEFLTYFQNEAQLEKSRLLSDRFSAERPKGSFSTLEIQRTEQGDSAMYLCASTTTDPYQETQYFGPGTRLLVL.